This T cell receptor beta chain emerged from a study of shared clonotypes between healthy human individuals. Deletions cut 1 base from V and 0 bases from J, with 4 bases between. CDR1 LNHNV and CDR2 YYDKDF come from the germline V gene (reference sequence). The CDR3 totals 14 residues. For this clone: What it binds is not known. Other DNA sequences in this specimen translate into the identical CDR3.

Sequencing was at deep level. Once extracted for a subset, genomic DNA was divided evenly among several immunoSEQ plates. The protocol was immunoSEQ multiplex PCR, while the TCRdb copy is restricted to in-frame clones and leaves out a portion. The data contain 950,000 to 1,100,000 clones, about 80% of them singletons. Study results and limitations: The represented genetic and exposure-history diversity was limited by the small number of donors. A handful of donors held about 5% of naive CD4 clonotypes in common.

The chain links TRBV15 to TRBJ1-5; D not certain. The sample was memory CD4+ T cells sorted from blood. Indicated subset: CD45RA-negative fraction. The TCR sequence derives from a man between 18 and 35 years old in good health. The chain's CDR3 is CATSRGTSNQPQHF. DNA of the CDR3: TGTGCCACCAGCAGAGGGACTAGCAATCAGCCCCAGCATTTT.